This T cell receptor beta chain stems from a study of beta chain features in type 1 diabetes. The CDR3 extends over 16 amino acids. Deletions cut 0 bases from V and 5 bases from J, with 11 bases between. Looked up from germline, CDR1 is MGHRA and CDR2 is YSYEKL. This clone was picked up a small number of times. What was sequenced were expressed TCRB transcripts, since all of the isolated RNA had been reverse transcribed. Sequencing used immunoSEQ multiplex PCR; TCRdb keeps in-frame clones, though not all of them. In the table there are 850,000 to 900,000 clones, about 17% of which are singletons. This receptor was identified in a woman younger than 35 in good health. The rearrangement links TRBV4-1 to TRBJ2-6; no firm D call. The sequenced sample was naive CD4+ T cells from blood. This chain's CDR3 is CASSQDLPLRANVLTF. The CDR3 bases are TGCGCCAGCAGCCAAGATCTCCCTTTACGGGCCAACGTCCTGACTTTC.